This T cell receptor beta chain appears in the sequencing data of a study of T cells in narcolepsy. V was pared by 1 base and J by 5 bases, with 23 bases between. This CDR3 is built from 18 residues. Per the germline V gene, CDR1 is SEHNR and CDR2 is FQNEAQ (reference sequence). On this clone itself: Its antigen is not identified.

Profiled with immunoSEQ multiplex PCR; TCRdb holds only in-frame clones, not every one. The sample consists of under 40,000 clones, 75% to 90% of them appearing once. Study results and caveats: Comparing one patient's CSF and blood CD4+ clonotypes highlighted HCRT- and TRIB2-specific autoreactive clonotypes. Autoreactive clonotypes reportedly recurred in blood of same and different patients, not controls.

This chain links TRBV7-9 with TRBJ1-1; D is perhaps TRBD1 (6 bases). The sequenced sample was memory (CD45RA-) CD4+ T cells from blood. This receptor was taken from a human donor in good health. The CDR3 loop is CASSLVSGTPPSKTEAFF. CDR3 DNA sequence: TGTGCCAGCAGCTTAGTATCTGGGACACCCCCTTCGAAGACTGAAGCTTTCTTT.